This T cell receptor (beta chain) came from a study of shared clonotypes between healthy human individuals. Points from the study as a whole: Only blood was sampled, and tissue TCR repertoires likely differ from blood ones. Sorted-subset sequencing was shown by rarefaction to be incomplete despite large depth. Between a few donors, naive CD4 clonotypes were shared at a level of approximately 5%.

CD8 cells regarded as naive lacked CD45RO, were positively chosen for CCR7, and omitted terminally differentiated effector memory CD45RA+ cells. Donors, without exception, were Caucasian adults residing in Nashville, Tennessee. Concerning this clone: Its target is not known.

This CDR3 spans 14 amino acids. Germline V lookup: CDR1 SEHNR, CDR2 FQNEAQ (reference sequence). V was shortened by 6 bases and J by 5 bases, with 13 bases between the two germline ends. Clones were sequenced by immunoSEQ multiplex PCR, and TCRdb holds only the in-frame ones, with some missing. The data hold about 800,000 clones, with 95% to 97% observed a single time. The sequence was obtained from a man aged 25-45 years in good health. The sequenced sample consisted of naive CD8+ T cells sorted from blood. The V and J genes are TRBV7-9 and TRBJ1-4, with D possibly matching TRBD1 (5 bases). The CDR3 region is CASRNRRPNEKLFF. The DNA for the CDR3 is TGTGCCAGCAGAAACAGGCGTCCCAATGAAAAACTGTTTTTT.